The present T cell receptor beta chain was sequenced within a study of blood T cell repertoires in COVID-19. From germline, CDR1 is LGHNA and CDR2 YSLEER. This CDR3 has 19 amino acids. Sequenced by immunoSEQ multiplex PCR; TCRdb stores in-frame clones only, minus some. This table has about 300,000 clones, approximately 86% appearing once. Details on this clone: A junction end diverges from the germline sequence, so it may reflect a read error.

This TCR derives from a woman younger than 35 who had recovered from COVID-19. Sequenced sample: PBMCs or T cells enriched from blood (not recorded which). The chain carries TRBV4-3 and TRBJ2-6; 10 bases agree with TRBD2. The CDR3: CTSSQDASGGATGANVLTF. CDR3 in DNA: TGCACCAGCAGCCAAGATGCCAGCGGGGGGGCCACTGGGGCCAACGTCCTGACTTTC.